The 22 T cell receptor beta chains below were found in one sample sequenced in a study of T cell clonality in common variable immunodeficiency. Measured with immunoSEQ multiplex PCR; TCRdb has only the in-frame clones, and not every one. The data show some 40,000 clones, with none appearing a single time. The specimen sequenced was peripheral blood mononuclear cells. The receptors stem from a person aged 18 to 69 in good health.

This clone was detected many times. The read halts 3 residues ahead of the CDR3 end, with the missing end drawn from the germline J gene. This chain connects TRBV5-1 to TRBJ2-1; 8 bases align to TRBD2. Germline trimming cut 0 bases from V and 4 bases from J; bases unmatched to any gene: 9. The CDR3 is 17 amino acids. Germline CDR1 is SGHRS and CDR2 is YFSETQ. The covered CDR3 bases are TGCGCCAGCAGCTTGGCGGGGGGGCGAACTACTTACAATGAG. It is translated as CASSLAGGRTTYNE. The entire CDR3 protein is CASSLAGGRTTYNEQFF.

The table lists this clone with many counts. The CDR3 end falls 3 residues outside the read, so it is completed with the germline J gene. The chain recombines TRBV7-8 with TRBJ2-7; 9 nucleotides agree with TRBD2. The CDR3 sequence is 14 residues long. With 2 bases clipped from V and 4 bases from J, the junction kept 3 bases outside the gene matches. Germline V gives CDR1 SGHVS, CDR2 FQNEAQ. Incomplete CDR3 DNA: TGTGCCAGCAGCTTACTAGCGGGATCTTACGAG. It codes for CASSLLAGSYE. The full CDR3 protein reads CASSLLAGSYEQYF.

In this sample, this clone turned up many times. The read is 3 residues too short to cover the CDR3 end, so that end is filled in from the germline J gene. The genes are TRBV4-1 and TRBJ2-1, with 10 bases aligning to TRBD2. The CDR3 sequence is 15 residues long. Germline CDR1 is MGHRA and CDR2 is YSYEKL. J lost 8 bases, V lost 4 bases, and 8 bases had no gene match. The CDR3 sequence is CASSPRLAGIYEQFF. CDR3 bases read: TGCGCCAGCAGCCCAAGACTAGCGGGCATATATGAG.

This clone was seen repeatedly, ten times or more. Coverage ceases 3 residues before the CDR3 finishes, and the germline J gene fills in the end. J is TRBJ2-3 and V is TRBV20-1, with 8 bases fitting TRBD2. V dropped 0 bases and J dropped 2; count of bases not matched to a gene: 7. Looked up from germline, CDR1 is DFQATT and CDR2 is SNEGSKA (reference sequence). CDR3 length: 16 residues. The sequenced part of the CDR3 DNA is TGCAGTGCTAGAGACTTGGCGGGAGGCCACACAGATACG. It codes for CSARDLAGGHTDT. The full-length CDR3 reads as CSARDLAGGHTDTQYF.

The table lists this clone with many counts. The CDR3 is cut off 3 residues early in the read; its end comes from the germline J gene. Within the sample, other DNA sequences also encode this same CDR3. The V gene is TRBV6-2 or TRBV6-3, the J gene TRBJ1-5, with D possibly matching TRBD1 (6 bases). This CDR3 region has 13 residues. V shed 4 bases and J shed 3 bases, with 7 bases lying between them. Germline CDR1 reads MNHEY; CDR2 reads SVGEGT. Incomplete CDR3 DNA: TGTGCCAGCAGTTCAGGGGACAATCAGCCC. It translates to CASSSGDNQP. The complete CDR3 protein is CASSSGDNQPQHF.

This clone showed up many times. The read terminates 3 residues ahead of where the CDR3 ends, so the germline J gene completes it. The gene calls are TRBV5-1 and TRBJ2-2, with 8 bases that match TRBD1. V trimming: 2 bases; J trimming: 1 base; junction bases outside the gene matches: 16. The germline CDR1 and CDR2 sequences are SGHRS and YFSETQ. This CDR3 region has 20 residues. The DNA read from the CDR3 is TGCGCCAGCAGCTTACCCTCACAGGGGCAGGGGGCGTTGAACACCGGGGAG. It is translated as CASSLPSQGQGALNTGE. In full, the CDR3 is CASSLPSQGQGALNTGELFF. Based on the CDR3 plus reference TRBV5-1 and TRBJ2-2, the full variable domain is KAGVTQTPRYLIKTRGQQVTLSCSPISGHRSVSWYQQTPGQGLQFLFEYFSETQRNKGNFPGRFSGRQFSNSRSEMNVSTLELGDSALYLCASSLPSQGQGALNTGELFFGEGSRLTVL.

The table lists this clone with many counts. The CDR3 is cut off 3 residues early in the read; its end comes from the germline J gene. The chain has TRBV5-1 and TRBJ2-5, with D possibly being TRBD2 (6 bases). With 3 bases removed from V and 5 bases from J, the gap between germline ends came to 17 bases. CDR3 size: 15 residues. The germline V gene encodes CDR1 SGHRS and CDR2 YFSETQ. This CDR3 is CASSSLGALAETQYF. The CDR3 bases that were read are TGCGCCAGCAGCTCGCTTGGCGCCCTAGCGGAGACC.

This clone appeared many times. The read terminates 3 residues before the CDR3 end, so the remaining end is supplied by the germline J gene. The rearrangement links TRBV11-2 to TRBJ1-4, with D possibly being TRBD1 (6 bases). Looked up from germline, CDR1 is SGHAT and CDR2 is FQNNGV. The CDR3 runs 14 residues. V was clipped by 5 bases and J by 7 bases, with 14 bases between them. The DNA read from the CDR3 is TGTGCCAGCAGCCTCCAGGGGAATCGTGAAAAA. It encodes CASSLQGNREK. The whole CDR3 protein is CASSLQGNREKLFF.

This clone was seen ten or more times. The CDR3 goes on 3 residues after the read ends, and that part is filled in from the germline J gene. This chain connects TRBV4-1 to TRBJ2-7; 8 positions agree with TRBD2. This CDR3 region has 14 residues. V lost 1 base, J lost 3 bases, and 2 bases stayed unmatched. Germline lookup yields CDR1 MGHRA and CDR2 YSYEKL. CDR3 residues: CASSQVSGVYEQYF. The CDR3 DNA, read in part, is TGCGCCAGCAGCCAAGTTAGCGGGGTCTACGAG.

This clone was picked up a small number of times. A far larger clone is one base from this, pointing to a likely read error. The sequenced fragment ends 3 residues before the CDR3 boundary, so the rest is inferred from the germline J gene. This rearrangement joins TRBV2 to TRBJ2-1; D not certain. Trimming pared 5 bases from V and 8 bases from J, leaving 13 bases between. CDR3 size: 13 residues. Germline lookup yields CDR1 SNHLY and CDR2 FYNNEI. Here the CDR3 reads CASSSPGLYEQFF. The CDR3 DNA, read in part, is TGTGCCAGCAGTTCCCCAGGCTTATATGAG.

This clone has at least ten counts. Sequencing ends 3 residues short of the CDR3 end; the germline J gene provides the rest. This rearrangement joins TRBV19 to TRBJ1-6; D possibly corresponds to TRBD1 (6 bases). This CDR3 is 14 amino acids long. Germline CDR1 LNHDA, CDR2 SQIVND (reference sequence). V dropped 7 bases and J dropped 1 base, with 8 bases sitting between them. The sequenced CDR3 bases are TGTGCCAGTAAACAGGGATCCTATAATTCACCC. Residues: CASKQGSYNSP. The complete CDR3 reads CASKQGSYNSPLHF.

There are many counts of this clone. The sequence runs out 3 residues before the end of the CDR3; the remainder is reconstructed from the germline J gene. This sequence joins TRBV15 and TRBJ2-7, with D uncertain. Germline loops: CDR1 LNHNV, CDR2 YYDKDF (reference sequence). CDR3 length: 13 amino acids. Trimming cost V 3 bases and J 5 bases, with 11 bases left between them. The CDR3 DNA, read in part, is TGTGCCACCAGCAGCACACAGTCGGACGAG. It yields the protein CATSSTQSDE. The whole CDR3 protein reads CATSSTQSDEQYF.

This clone was seen many times. The CDR3 is CATTIYWRGGWNSPLHF. The CDR3 DNA, read in part, is TGTGCCACCACGATATACTGGAGGGGGGGCTGGAATTCACCC. The J gene is TRBJ1-6, the V gene TRBV6-2 or TRBV6-3, with D perhaps matching TRBD1 (6 bases). Coverage ceases 3 residues before the CDR3 finishes, and the germline J gene fills in the end. V was trimmed by 10 bases and J by 7 bases, leaving 26 bases between them. The CDR3 is 17 residues long. Germline V gene lookup returns CDR1 MNHEY and CDR2 SVGEGT.

There are many counts of this clone. The read is 3 residues too short to cover the CDR3 end, so that end is filled in from the germline J gene. The chain carries TRBV13 and TRBJ2-7; 9 bases map to TRBD2. CDR1 PRHDT and CDR2 FYEKMQ come from the germline V gene (reference sequence). V trimming: 5 bases; J trimming: 2 bases; junction bases outside the gene matches: 13. This CDR3 is built from 17 residues. The part of the CDR3 DNA that was read is TGTGCCAGCAGCACAGCCGCAACTAGCGGGCAAACCTACGAG. Translating it yields CASSTAATSGQTYE. The full CDR3 reads CASSTAATSGQTYEQYF.

This clone was found many times. The read halts 3 residues ahead of the CDR3 end, with the missing end drawn from the germline J gene. This rearrangement joins TRBV12-5 to TRBJ2-1; D possibly corresponds to TRBD2 (5 bases). This CDR3 has 17 amino acids. CDR1 and CDR2 (germline): LGHNT, FRNRAP. The V end was cut by 3 bases, the J end by 0 bases, with 15 bases between. Incomplete CDR3 DNA: TGTGCTAGTGGTTTCTCTCCCCTCGCGGGCTCCTACAATGAG. This codes for CASGFSPLAGSYNE. In full, the CDR3 reads CASGFSPLAGSYNEQFF.

This clone was seen many times. CDR3 protein: CASSELAGSYEQYF. The sequenced part of the CDR3 DNA is TGTGCCAGTAGTGAACTAGCGGGCTCCTACGAG. The chain carries TRBV19 and TRBJ2-7; 9 nucleotides align to TRBD2. The observed sequence ends 3 residues before the CDR3 terminus, with the missing tail filled in from the germline J gene. With V trimmed by 5 bases and J by 0 bases, 2 bases remained unmatched. CDR1 and CDR2 from the germline V gene are LNHDA and SQIVND (reference sequence). CDR3 size: 14 residues.

This clone was found many times. With a much larger clone just one base away, this may be a read error. The CDR3 end is not reached by the read, which stops 3 residues before it; the germline J gene fills it in. This sample includes further DNA sequences coding for the same CDR3. The genes are TRBV28 and TRBJ2-5; D is undetermined. V lost 3 bases, J lost 5 bases, and 4 bases lay in between. CDR1 MDHEN and CDR2 SYDVKM come from the germline V gene. The CDR3 is 11 amino acids. Incomplete CDR3 DNA: TGTGCCAGCAGTTTCGGGGAGACC. It is translated as CASSFGET. The entire CDR3 is CASSFGETQYF.

About this clone itself: The read comes to an end 3 residues before the CDR3 does, leaving the germline J gene to fill in the end. J is TRBJ2-7 and V is TRBV27, with 10 bases fitting TRBD1. This CDR3 is 15 amino acids long. From germline, CDR1 is MNHEY and CDR2 SMNVEV (reference sequence). The J segment lost 4 bases and the V segment lost 5 bases, leaving 8 bases of the junction unmatched. The CDR3 protein is CASSAGTGQGYEQYF. The sequenced CDR3 bases are TGTGCCAGCAGTGCGGGAACGGGACAGGGGTACGAG.

This clone was seen repeatedly, ten times or more. The CDR3 goes on 3 residues after the read ends, and that part is filled in from the germline J gene. The chain employs TRBV20-1 and TRBJ1-6; no clear D. The germline V gene encodes CDR1 DFQATT and CDR2 SNEGSKA (reference sequence). Trimming removed 1 base from V and 8 bases from J, with 15 bases in between. The CDR3 extends over 15 amino acids. The CDR3 protein is CSARVGSRRDSPLHF. Partial CDR3 DNA: TGCAGTGCTAGAGTCGGCAGCCGGAGGGATTCACCC.

This clone was counted at least ten times. The CDR3 extends 3 residues past the end of the read, so its final part is completed from the germline J gene. The chain employs TRBV19 and TRBJ1-4; 10 bases align to TRBD1. The V segment lost 6 bases and the J segment 0 bases; nucleotides outside the gene matches: 10. The CDR3 has 18 residues. CDR1 LNHDA and CDR2 SQIVND come from the germline V gene (reference sequence). This CDR3 is CASRPRTGGSATNEKLFF. Incomplete CDR3 DNA: TGTGCCAGTAGACCCCGGACAGGGGGATCGGCAACTAATGAAAAA.

In this sample, this clone turned up many times. The CDR3 end falls 3 residues outside the read, so it is completed with the germline J gene. The J gene is TRBJ2-2, the V gene TRBV5-4, with D possibly matching TRBD1 (6 bases). CDR1 and CDR2 (germline): SGHNT, YYREEE (reference sequence). Trimming cost V 2 bases and J 4 bases, with 9 bases left between them. CDR3 length: 14 residues. The CDR3 loop reads CASSLQGSTGELFF. The covered CDR3 bases are TGTGCCAGCAGCTTACAGGGAAGCACCGGGGAG.

This clone was detected many times. The sequenced fragment ends 3 residues before the CDR3 boundary, so the rest is inferred from the germline J gene. The chain has TRBV6-2 or TRBV6-3 and TRBJ2-7, with TRBD1 as a possible D gene (5 bases). The CDR3 contains 15 residues. Germline lookup yields CDR1 MNHEY and CDR2 SVGEGT. The V end lost 0 bases, the J end lost 3 bases, and 12 bases lay between the germline ends. Partial CDR3 DNA: TGTGCCAGCAGTTACTCTAAACACCAGGGCTACGAG. Protein: CASSYSKHQGYE. The whole CDR3 reads CASSYSKHQGYEQYF.